Each of the 14 T cell receptor beta chains below was sequenced from the same sample in a study of T cell responses to AZD1222 COVID-19 vaccine. Libraries were prepared by immunoSEQ multiplex PCR; TCRdb keeps only in-frame clonotypes and omits some of them. The sample includes 110,000 to 150,000 clones, more than 85% of them seen just once. The source was peripheral blood, collected on day 0 of AZD1222 vaccination. The source of these receptors is an adult in good health.

This clone was detected once. The chain has TRBV5-1 and TRBJ2-1; TRBD2 might be the D (5 bases). The CDR3 has 16 residues. Germline lookup yields CDR1 SGHRS and CDR2 YFSETQ. Trimming left V 0 bases short and J 1 base short, with 11 bases between. The CDR3 sequence is CASSLGVGVSYNEQFF. The CDR3 DNA follows: TGCGCCAGCAGCTTGGGGGTGGGAGTATCCTACAATGAGCAGTTCTTC. Together with reference TRBV5-1 and TRBJ2-1, the CDR3 gives the full variable domain: KAGVTQTPRYLIKTRGQQVTLSCSPISGHRSVSWYQQTPGQGLQFLFEYFSETQRNKGNFPGRFSGRQFSNSRSEMNVSTLELGDSALYLCASSLGVGVSYNEQFFGPGTRLTVL.

This chain links TRBV7-9 with TRBJ1-2; 8 bases agree with TRBD1. J lost 8 bases, V lost 7 bases, and 15 bases had no gene match. This CDR3 spans 15 amino acids. Germline V gene data show CDR1 as SEHNR and CDR2 as FQNEAQ (reference sequence). The CDR3 bases are TGTGCCAGCACTACTTCAGGACAGGGTTCATTCGGCTACACCTTC. This gives the protein CASTTSGQGSFGYTF. Supplemented by reference TRBV7-9 and TRBJ1-2, the full variable domain reads DTGVSQNPRHKITKRGQNVTFRCDPISEHNRLYWYRQTLGQGPEFLTYFQNEAQLEKSRLLSDRFSAERPKGSFSTLEIQRTEQGDSAMYLCASTTSGQGSFGYTFGSGTRLTVV.

This sequence joins TRBV7-2 and TRBJ2-7; D unclear. The CDR3 length is 15 residues. Germline values: CDR1 SGHTA, CDR2 FQGNSA. Deletions cut 2 bases from V and 3 bases from J, with 14 bases between. CDR3: CASSLTVIPYYEQYF. DNA for the CDR3: TGTGCCAGCAGCTTAACGGTAATCCCCTACTACGAGCAGTACTTC.

This chain links TRBV21-1 with TRBJ2-7; the D segment call TRBD2 is taken from the table without a DNA check. TRBV21-1 is listed as a pseudogene. This CDR3 has 14 residues. In DNA form, the CDR3 reads TGTGCCAGCAGCAAAGCGCCGGAGGGGAGGAAGCAGTACTTC. Encoded protein: CASSKAPEGRKQYF.

The rearrangement uses TRBV6-5 and TRBJ1-6; 7 positions agree with TRBD1. V was clipped by 11 bases and J by 9 bases; unmatched bases: 10. Germline V CDR1 and CDR2: MNHEY, SVGAGI. CDR3 length: 13 residues. The CDR3 region is CAVPLNRGSPLHF. CDR3 DNA: TGTGCCGTACCTCTAAACAGGGGTTCACCCCTCCACTTT.

The chain uses TRBV6-2 or TRBV6-3 and TRBJ2-7; possibly TRBD1 for D (5 bases). This CDR3 has 13 amino acids. The V end was cut by 4 bases, the J end by 9 bases, with 16 bases between. CDR1 MNHEY and CDR2 SVGEGT come from the germline V gene. CDR3 nucleotides: TGTGCCAGCAGTTTCAGCAGGGCGCGGTTGCAGTACTTC. Translating it yields CASSFSRARLQYF.

This sequence joins TRBV20-1 and TRBJ1-1; TRBD1 aligns across 8 bases. The germline gives CDR1 DFQATT, CDR2 SNEGSKA (reference sequence). Trimming cost V 2 bases and J 11 bases; bases outside gene matches: 4. The CDR3 runs 11 residues. CDR3 sequence: CSARRTGYAFF. CDR3 sequence (DNA): TGCAGTGCTAGACGGACAGGGTACGCTTTCTTT.

CDR3 DNA sequence: TGTGCCAGCAGTTACTCGCCCGCGGGAGATGGAGAGCAGTACTTC. Amino acid sequence: CASSYSPAGDGEQYF. The genes are TRBV6-5 and TRBJ2-7; 7 nucleotides agree with TRBD2. The CDR3 consists of 15 residues. Per germline, CDR1 MNHEY and CDR2 SVGAGI. V gave up 0 bases and J gave up 7 bases; unmatched junction bases: 9.

This chain connects TRBV10-3 to TRBJ1-5; 9 nucleotides line up with TRBD1. Germline V gives CDR1 ENHRY, CDR2 SYGVKD. The CDR3 is made up of 13 amino acids. The trim removed 6 bases at V and 6 bases at J, leaving 3 bases unmatched. CDR3 bases: TGTGCCATCAGGGACAGGGGAGGTCAGCCCCAGCATTTT. Translation gives CAIRDRGGQPQHF.

The chain links TRBV28 to TRBJ1-4; D is perhaps TRBD1 (5 bases). Germline-derived CDR1 and CDR2 are MDHEN and SYDVKM. The CDR3 runs to 15 residues. Trimming shortened V by 5 bases and J by 8 bases, and 18 bases separated the two germline ends. CDR3 protein: CASSPRGGKREKLFF. In nucleotides, the CDR3 is TGTGCCAGCAGTCCTCGGGGGGGGAAGAGGGAAAAACTGTTTTTT.

The chain joins TRBV4-2 to TRBJ2-7; 7 nucleotides agree with TRBD2. J was trimmed by 5 bases and V by 2 bases; bases with no gene match: 6. Germline V gene data show CDR1 as LGHNA and CDR2 as YNFKEQ. CDR3 size: 14 residues. The CDR3 sequence is CASSQWGGSHEQYF. The CDR3 nucleotides are TGTGCCAGCAGCCAATGGGGGGGGTCCCACGAGCAGTACTTC.

The chain employs TRBV5-6 and TRBJ1-2; 10 bases fit TRBD1. Trimming removed 0 bases from V and 4 bases from J; junction bases left unmatched: 12. The CDR3 consists of 18 residues. Germline V gene sequence: CDR1 SGHDT, CDR2 YYEEEE. The CDR3 DNA reads TGTGCCAGCAGCTTGGAGGAGGGACAGGGGTACTCTTTCTATGGCTACACCTTC. Translated, it gives CASSLEEGQGYSFYGYTF.

Only a few counts were recorded for this clone. V usage is TRBV27 and J usage is TRBJ1-2, with D hard to call. CDR1 and CDR2 (germline): MNHEY, SMNVEV (reference sequence). V gave up 8 bases and J gave up 6 bases, with 19 bases separating them. This CDR3 comprises 14 residues. The CDR3: CASPRTVKANGYTF. The CDR3 DNA is TGTGCCAGCCCGAGGACGGTCAAGGCGAATGGCTACACCTTC.

The chain has TRBV5-1 and TRBJ1-4; D not certain. The CDR3 totals 15 residues. V gave up 0 bases and J gave up 0 bases, with 6 bases separating them. Germline V gene data show CDR1 as SGHRS and CDR2 as YFSETQ. Here the CDR3 reads CASSLAGSTNEKLFF. The CDR3 nucleotides are TGCGCCAGCAGCTTGGCAGGATCAACTAATGAAAAACTGTTTTTT.